The table lists the clone carrying this TCR beta chain with a few counts. Genomic DNA was employed as the template in profiling TCR beta VDJ and CDR3. In TCRdb, the reads were re-called with MiXCR into one record per CDR3 protein. The data contain just over 450,000 distinct CDR3 sequences, around 33% of them seen just once; the ten biggest clones take up nearly 0.85%. The data are from a study of CD8+CD57+ T cells in acquired aplastic anemia. Only patients with CD8+CD57+ cell expansion on flow cytometry were chosen for sequencing. This clonotype originated in a human donor with aplastic anemia. The sample was sorted CD4+, CD8+, or CD8+CD57+ T cells (not recorded which) from PBMCs.

CDR3 protein: CASSPGTENIQYF. CDR3 nucleotide sequence: TGTGCCAGCAGCCCCGGGACAGAAAACATTCAGTACTTC. The chain combines TRBV5-6 with TRBJ2-4, with 7 bases lining up with TRBD1. CDR1 and CDR2 from the germline V gene are SGHDT and YYEEEE. With V trimmed by 4 bases and J by 5 bases, 3 bases remained unmatched. There are 13 residues in the CDR3.